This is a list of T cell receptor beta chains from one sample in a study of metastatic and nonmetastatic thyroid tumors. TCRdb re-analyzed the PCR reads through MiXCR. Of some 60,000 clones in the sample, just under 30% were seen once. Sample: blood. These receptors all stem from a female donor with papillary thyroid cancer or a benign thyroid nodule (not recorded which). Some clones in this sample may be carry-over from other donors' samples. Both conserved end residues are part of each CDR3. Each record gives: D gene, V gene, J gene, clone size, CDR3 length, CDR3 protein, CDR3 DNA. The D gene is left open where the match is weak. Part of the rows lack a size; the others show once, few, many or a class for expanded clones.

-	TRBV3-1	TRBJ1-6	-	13	CASSQVWNSPLHF	TGTGCCAGCAGCCAAGTGTGGAATTCACCCCTCCACTTT
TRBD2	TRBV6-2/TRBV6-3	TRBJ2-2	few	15	CASSSTSGGTGELFF	TGTGCCAGCAGTTCTACTAGCGGGGGAACCGGGGAGCTGTTTTTT
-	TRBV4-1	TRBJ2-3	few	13	CASSQGGLGTQYF	TGCGCCAGCAGCCAAGGTGGATTGGGTACGCAGTATTTT
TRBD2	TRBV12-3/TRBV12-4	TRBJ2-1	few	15	CASSLTGLTYNEQFF	TGTGCCAGCAGTCTTACGGGACTAACCTACAATGAGCAGTTCTTC
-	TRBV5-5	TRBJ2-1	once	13	CASSLAGSDEQFF	TGTGCCAGCAGCTTAGCGGGTAGCGATGAGCAGTTCTTC
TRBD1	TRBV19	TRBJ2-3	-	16	CASSRGQGFSTDTQYF	TGTGCCAGTAGTAGAGGACAGGGGTTTAGCACAGATACGCAGTATTTT
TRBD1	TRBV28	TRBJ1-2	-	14	CASGAQGDNYGYTF	TGTGCCAGCGGGGCGCAGGGGGATAACTATGGCTACACCTTC
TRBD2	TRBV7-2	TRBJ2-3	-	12	CASSYGRREQYF	TGTGCCAGCAGCTACGGGAGGAGGGAGCAGTATTTT
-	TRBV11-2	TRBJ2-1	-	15	CASSLVRGSYNEQFF	TGTGCCAGCAGCTTAGTCCGGGGCTCCTACAATGAGCAGTTCTTC
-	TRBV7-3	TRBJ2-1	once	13	CASSPRTEGEQFF	TGTGCCAGCAGCCCGAGAACAGAAGGTGAGCAGTTCTTC
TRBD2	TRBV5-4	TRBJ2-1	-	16	CASSLPGASGRGEQFF	TGTGCCAGCAGCTTACCCGGGGCTAGCGGGAGGGGAGAGCAGTTCTTC
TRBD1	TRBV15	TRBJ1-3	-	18	CATSRDRYDRGTGNTIYF	TGTGCCACCAGCAGAGATCGATACGACAGGGGAACTGGAAACACCATATATTTT
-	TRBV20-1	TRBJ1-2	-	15	CSARDLEGDSYGYTF	TGCAGTGCTAGAGATCTCGAGGGGGATAGCTATGGCTACACCTTC
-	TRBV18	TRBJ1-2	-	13	CASSGNRVDGYTF	TGTGCCAGCTCAGGGAACAGGGTCGATGGCTACACCTTC
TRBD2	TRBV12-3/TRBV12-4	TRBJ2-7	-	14	CASSRLAGAYEQYF	TGTGCCAGCAGTCGTCTAGCGGGAGCTTACGAGCAGTACTTC
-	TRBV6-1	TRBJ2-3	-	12	CASRSLADTQYF	TGTGCCAGCAGATCCCTCGCAGATACGCAGTATTTT
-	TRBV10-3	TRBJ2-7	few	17	CAISGGVGSGYSYEQYF	TGTGCCATCAGTGGCGGGGTGGGGAGCGGATACTCCTACGAGCAGTACTTC
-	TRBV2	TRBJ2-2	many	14	CASSDSGNTGELFF	TGTGCCAGCAGTGATAGCGGGAACACCGGGGAGCTGTTTTTT
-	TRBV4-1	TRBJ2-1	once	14	CASSQDRPYNEQFF	TGCGCCAGCAGCCAAGATCGGCCATACAATGAGCAGTTCTTC
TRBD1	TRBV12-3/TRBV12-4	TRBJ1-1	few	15	CASSHRQGYSSEAFF	TGTGCCAGCAGCCATAGACAGGGATATTCGTCTGAAGCTTTCTTT
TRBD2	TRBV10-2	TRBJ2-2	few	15	CASSELAGSTGELFF	TGCGCCAGCAGTGAGCTAGCGGGAAGCACCGGGGAGCTGTTTTTT
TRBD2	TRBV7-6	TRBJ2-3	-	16	CASSLGSGRWGDTQYF	TGTGCCAGCAGCTTGGGCAGCGGGAGGTGGGGAGATACGCAGTATTTT
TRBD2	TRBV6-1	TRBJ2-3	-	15	CASSALAGEADTQYF	TGTGCCAGCAGTGCCCTAGCGGGAGAGGCAGATACGCAGTATTTT
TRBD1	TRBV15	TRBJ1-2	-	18	CATSRDPRGTGELRGYTF	TGTGCCACCAGCAGAGATCCCAGGGGGACAGGGGAGTTACGGGGCTACACCTTC
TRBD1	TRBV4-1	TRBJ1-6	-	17	CASSSGGGVSYNSPLHF	TGCGCCAGCAGCTCAGGGGGGGGAGTATCCTATAATTCACCCCTCCACTTT
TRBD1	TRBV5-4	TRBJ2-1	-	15	CASSWDRGGNNEQFF	TGTGCCAGCAGCTGGGACAGGGGGGGTAACAATGAGCAGTTCTTC
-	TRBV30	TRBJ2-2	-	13	CAASRREHGELFF	TGTGCCGCCAGCCGGAGGGAGCACGGGGAGCTGTTTTTT
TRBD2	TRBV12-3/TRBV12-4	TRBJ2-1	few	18	CASSSPGLAGGKYNEQFF	TGTGCCAGCAGCTCTCCGGGACTAGCGGGAGGAAAATACAATGAGCAGTTCTTC
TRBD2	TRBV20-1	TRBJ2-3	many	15	CSALLAGDRADTQYF	TGCAGTGCCCTACTAGCGGGAGATCGCGCAGATACGCAGTATTTT
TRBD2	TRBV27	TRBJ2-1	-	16	CASSPLSGAPYNEQFF	TGTGCCAGTTCCCCTTTGAGCGGGGCTCCCTACAATGAGCAGTTCTTC
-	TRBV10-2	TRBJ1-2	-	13	CASSESGAYGYTF	TGCGCCAGCAGTGAATCGGGCGCCTATGGCTACACCTTC
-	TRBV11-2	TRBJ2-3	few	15	CASSLDGGTTDTQYF	TGTGCCAGCAGCTTAGATGGCGGGACCACAGATACGCAGTATTTT
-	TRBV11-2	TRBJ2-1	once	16	CASSLHKFSSYNEQFF	TGTGCCAGCAGCTTACATAAGTTCAGCTCCTACAATGAGCAGTTCTTC
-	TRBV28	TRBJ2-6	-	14	CASTLGGGANVLTF	TGTGCCAGCACTCTGGGAGGTGGGGCCAACGTCCTGACTTTC
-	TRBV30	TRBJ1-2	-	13	CAWSVQASYGYTF	TGTGCCTGGAGTGTACAGGCAAGCTATGGCTACACCTTC
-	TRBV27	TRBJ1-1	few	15	CASSLSQQWNTEAFF	TGTGCCAGCAGTTTATCACAGCAGTGGAACACTGAAGCTTTCTTT
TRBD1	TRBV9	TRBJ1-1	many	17	CASTEARWTGLNTEAFF	TGTGCCAGCACCGAGGCTCGTTGGACAGGGTTGAACACTGAAGCTTTCTTT
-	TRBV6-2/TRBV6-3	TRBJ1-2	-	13	CASSPQGGYGYTF	TGTGCCAGCAGCCCACAGGGCGGCTATGGCTACACCTTC
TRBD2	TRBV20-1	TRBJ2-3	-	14	CSGGTSAGGDMQYF	TGCAGTGGAGGGACCTCTGCGGGAGGGGATATGCAGTATTTT
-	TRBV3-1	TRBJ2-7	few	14	CASSQEWQGYEQYF	TGTGCCAGCAGCCAAGAGTGGCAGGGGTACGAGCAGTACTTC
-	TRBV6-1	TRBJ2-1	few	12	CASRNHLREQFF	TGTGCCAGCAGGAACCACCTACGAGAGCAGTTCTTC
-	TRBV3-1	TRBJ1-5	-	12	CASSQSNQPQHF	TGTGCCAGCAGCCAATCCAATCAGCCCCAGCATTTT